Below, 25 T cell receptor beta chains from the same sample are listed, as sequenced in a study of T-cell memory formation after mild COVID-19 (dated by TCRdb to the early 2020s). Preparation of the library involved 5' RACE. Instrument on record: Illumina NovaSeq 6000. In TCRdb, the public reads were trimmed at Q25 with fastp and aligned with MiXCR, with productive beta chains retained. Under each unique CDR3 protein, matching rows form one entry showing the most common genes and DNA. This sample gives 98,000 or so distinct CDR3 sequences in total; over 15% of them show up just once. 5% to 7% of the sample belongs to the ten largest clones. The sequencing input was PBMCs or a T cell subset sorted from them (not recorded which). The receptors originated from a man aged 18-30 years who had mild COVID-19 (a few samples of this study predate the infection). The sample titles of this study are shuffled in the database, so cell type and time point are left out; the donor was told from shared clones.

This chain uses TRBV2 with TRBJ1-1; TRBD1 agrees at 11 bases. CDR3 length equals 13 residues. The J segment lost 8 bases and the V segment lost 6 bases, leaving 5 bases of the junction unmatched. Germline CDR1 SNHLY, CDR2 FYNNEI. CDR3 DNA: TGTGCCAGCAGGGTCGGGACAGGGGGAGAAGCTTTCTTT. Translation: CASRVGTGGEAFF.

This clonotype came up a few times. The chain joins TRBV6-5 to TRBJ2-5; maybe TRBD1 (5 bases). The germline gives CDR1 MNHEY, CDR2 SVGAGI. The CDR3 consists of 15 residues. Trimming left V 0 bases short and J 2 bases short, with 10 bases between. The CDR3 region is CASSYSGVPQETQYF. CDR3 coding DNA: TGTGCCAGCAGTTACTCAGGGGTCCCACAAGAGACCCAGTACTTC.

For the CDR3, the DNA is TGTGCCAGCAGCCATACGGCAGCCGCCGGGGAGCTGTTTTTT. Residues: CASSHTAAAGELFF. V usage is TRBV4-2 and J usage is TRBJ2-2; D not certain. The CDR3 loop spans 14 amino acids. V lost 3 bases and J lost 6, with 11 bases in between. From germline, CDR1 is LGHNA and CDR2 YNFKEQ.

The genes are TRBV7-3 and TRBJ2-5; D not certain. The CDR3 is 14 residues long. The germline V gene encodes CDR1 SGHTA and CDR2 FQGTGA. With 1 base removed from V and 2 bases from J, the gap between germline ends came to 8 bases. The CDR3 DNA reads as TGTGCCAGCAGCTTAAACACTATACAAGAGACCCAGTACTTC. The encoded protein is CASSLNTIQETQYF.

The chain is built from TRBV23-1 and TRBJ1-6; D gene unclear. TRBV23-1 is an open reading frame whose function is uncertain. With 3 bases removed from V and 7 bases from J, the gap between germline ends came to 4 bases. This CDR3 region has 12 residues. Here the CDR3 reads CASSQGNSPLHF. The CDR3 nucleotides are TGCGCCAGCAGTCAGGGGAATTCACCCCTCCACTTT.

This clonotype was counted between two and nine times. This chain joins TRBV5-1 and TRBJ2-1; D might be TRBD1 or TRBD2, each matching 5 bases. The germline V gene encodes CDR1 SGHRS and CDR2 YFSETQ. The ends were cut back, 0 bases at V and 3 bases at J, with 10 bases in the middle. This CDR3 has 15 residues. CDR3 in DNA: TGCGCCAGCAGCTTGGATGGGGGAAGCTACAATGAGCAGTTCTTC. Encoded protein: CASSLDGGSYNEQFF.

DNA of the CDR3: TGTGCCAGCAGCGCGGTAAACTATGGCTACACCTTC. It translates to CASSAVNYGYTF. The gene calls are TRBV12-3 or TRBV12-4 and TRBJ1-2, with D hard to call. This CDR3 has 12 amino acids. Deletions cut 6 bases from V and 2 bases from J, with 7 bases between.

The J gene is TRBJ1-6, the V gene TRBV5-1, with D uncertain. From germline, CDR1 is SGHRS and CDR2 YFSETQ. The germline V and J ends were trimmed by 7 bases and 0 bases, with 5 bases remaining between them. CDR3 length equals 13 residues. The CDR3 protein is CASHSSYNSPLHF. The CDR3 region has the DNA TGCGCCAGCCATAGCTCCTATAATTCACCCCTCCACTTT.

The J gene is TRBJ1-3, the V gene TRBV6-6; 8 bases agree with TRBD1. Germline assignment: CDR1 MNHNY and CDR2 SVGAGI (reference sequence). This CDR3 has 15 amino acids. The trim removed 4 bases at V and 3 bases at J, leaving 5 bases unmatched. The CDR3 DNA follows: TGTGCCAGCAGTTTCGACAGGGGAAATGGAAACACCATATATTTT. Amino acid sequence: CASSFDRGNGNTIYF.

This clonotype has only a few counts. This chain links TRBV27 with TRBJ2-5, with D maybe TRBD2 (6 bases). V was shortened by 5 bases and J by 8 bases, with 18 bases between the two germline ends. This CDR3 spans 14 amino acids. Germline CDR1 MNHEY, CDR2 SMNVEV (reference sequence). The CDR3 coding sequence is TGTGCCAGCAGTACCCGGGCCGGGCGGGGAACCCAGTACTTC. This gives the protein CASSTRAGRGTQYF.

This clonotype was counted a few times. The rearrangement links TRBV2 to TRBJ1-4; TRBD1 agrees at 7 bases. Germline CDR1 is SNHLY and CDR2 is FYNNEI. V shed 8 bases and J 8 bases; nucleotides not matched to a gene: 11. The CDR3 loop spans 14 amino acids. In DNA, the CDR3 is TGTGCCAGCGGCGCTGACAGGGTACGGGAAAAACTGTTTTTT. Its translation: CASGADRVREKLFF.

This clonotype has just a few counts. The V gene is TRBV7-2, the J gene TRBJ2-1; TRBD1 might be the D (5 bases). V was trimmed by 5 bases and J by 3 bases, leaving 8 bases between them. The CDR3 consists of 13 residues. Looked up from germline, CDR1 is SGHTA and CDR2 is FQGNSA. The CDR3 loop is CASSQGYYNEQFF. The CDR3 DNA reads TGTGCCAGCAGCCAGGGTTACTACAATGAGCAGTTCTTC.

The chain combines TRBV12-3 or TRBV12-4 with TRBJ2-4; 7 bases are shared with TRBD1. The CDR3 spans 17 residues. V lost 6 bases, J lost 3 bases, and 14 bases stayed unmatched. CDR3 loop: CASSTLWAAGGKNIQYF. CDR3 coding DNA: TGTGCCAGCAGCACCCTTTGGGCCGCAGGGGGCAAAAACATTCAGTACTTC.

The V and J genes are TRBV5-5 and TRBJ1-1, with a possible D match to TRBD1 (5 bases). Germline V lookup: CDR1 SGHKS, CDR2 YYEKEE (reference sequence). The CDR3 has 16 residues. V shed 6 bases and J shed 1 base, with 19 bases lying between them. The CDR3 region has the DNA TGTGCCAGCATCGGCGGGGGTAGGACGGGGAACACTGAAGCTTTCTTT. Translation gives CASIGGGRTGNTEAFF.

This clonotype turned up a few times. The chain joins TRBV7-6 to TRBJ1-6; the match to TRBD1 covers 12 bases. Germline CDR1 reads SGHVS; CDR2 reads FNYEAQ. CDR3 length: 15 amino acids. V shed 5 bases, J shed 7 bases, and the junction held 3 bases outside the gene matches. The DNA of the CDR3 is TGTGCCAGCAGCCTGGGACAGGGGGCAAATTCACCCCTCCACTTT. Translated: CASSLGQGANSPLHF.

This clonotype has just a few counts. The chain uses TRBV6-1 and TRBJ2-1; 8 nucleotides line up with TRBD1. The CDR3 is made up of 17 amino acids. CDR1 and CDR2 (germline): MNHNS, SASEGT. Trimming at V came to 7 bases and at J to 3 bases, leaving 14 bases not matched to a gene. CDR3 protein: CASIVNPGGGRYNEQFF. The CDR3 coding sequence is TGTGCCAGCATTGTGAACCCAGGGGGCGGCCGCTACAATGAGCAGTTCTTC.

The chain uses TRBV11-2 and TRBJ1-2, with no clear D. CDR3 length equals 19 residues. The germline V and J ends were trimmed by 6 bases and 1 base, with 27 bases remaining between them. CDR1 is SGHAT, CDR2 FQNNGV, per germline. The CDR3: CASRPLKVPLSVRNYGYTF. CDR3 DNA sequence: TGTGCCAGCAGACCCCTCAAGGTCCCGCTATCGGTTCGTAACTATGGCTACACCTTC.

J is TRBJ2-7 and V is TRBV18; 7 positions agree with TRBD1. CDR3 length: 15 amino acids. The junction had 11 bases not matched to a gene; V was cut back by 5 bases and J by 4 bases. The germline V gene has CDR1 KGHSH and CDR2 LQKENI. The CDR3 loop reads CASSDQKDRAYEQYF. In nucleotides, the CDR3 is TGTGCCAGCTCAGATCAAAAAGACAGGGCTTACGAGCAGTACTTC.

This clonotype came up a few times. The chain employs TRBV20-1 and TRBJ2-3; D not certain. V lost 0 bases and J 1 base, leaving 5 bases between the germline ends. The germline V gene has CDR1 DFQATT and CDR2 SNEGSKA (reference sequence). The CDR3 is 13 amino acids. The CDR3 nucleotides are TGCAGTGCTAGAGATTTGCGCACAGATACGCAGTATTTT. Translation gives CSARDLRTDTQYF.

This sequence joins TRBV2 and TRBJ1-2; TRBD1 might be the D (6 bases). CDR3 length equals 14 residues. V was pared by 4 bases and J by 6 bases, with 15 bases between. Germline V gives CDR1 SNHLY, CDR2 FYNNEI. In DNA form, the CDR3 reads TGTGCCAGCAGTGGTTGGTCGGGGGGCGATGGCTACACCTTC. The encoded protein is CASSGWSGGDGYTF.

The chain combines TRBV7-3 with TRBJ2-4; 9 bases agree with TRBD1. V trimming: 5 bases; J trimming: 5 bases; junction bases outside the gene matches: 4. CDR3 length: 14 amino acids. Germline values: CDR1 SGHTA, CDR2 FQGTGA. The CDR3 nucleotides read TGTGCCAGCAGCAGGGGACAGGGAGAAAACATTCAGTACTTC. This translates into CASSRGQGENIQYF.

The chain employs TRBV20-1 and TRBJ1-3; the D gene is possibly TRBD1 (6 bases). The germline V gene encodes CDR1 DFQATT and CDR2 SNEGSKA (reference sequence). The CDR3 has 13 amino acids. V was clipped by 6 bases and J by 4 bases, with 13 bases between them. As DNA, the CDR3 is TGCAGTGCCCACAGGGAGTCAGGAAACACCATATATTTT. Protein product: CSAHRESGNTIYF.

This clonotype has more than one count but fewer than ten. The genes are TRBV7-2 and TRBJ1-2; no reliable D call. The CDR3 consists of 12 residues. Looked up from germline, CDR1 is SGHTA and CDR2 is FQGNSA. Trimming stripped 0 bases from V and 5 bases from J, with 4 bases between. The CDR3 DNA reads TGTGCCAGCAGCTTAGCCAGATATGGCTACACCTTC. Its protein product is CASSLARYGYTF. The whole variable domain, remainder taken from reference TRBV7-2 and TRBJ1-2, is GAGVSQSPSNKVTEKGKDVELRCDPISGHTALYWYRQSLGQGLEFLIYFQGNSAPDKSGLPSDRFSAERTGGSVSTLTIQRTQQEDSAVYLCASSLARYGYTFGSGTRLTVV.

This chain links TRBV7-2 with TRBJ2-1; 7 bases match TRBD1. V dropped 1 base and J dropped 4; count of bases not matched to a gene: 4. Germline V gives CDR1 SGHTA, CDR2 FQGNSA. CDR3 length: 15 amino acids. CDR3 in DNA: TGTGCCAGCAGCTTAGATCCAGGGGGTTACAATGAGCAGTTCTTC. Its translation: CASSLDPGGYNEQFF.

In its sample, this clonotype was seen many times. The CDR3 sequence is CASSPRTGQETQYF. DNA for the CDR3: TGTGCCAGCAGTCCTCGGACAGGACAAGAGACCCAGTACTTC. V and J are TRBV5-4 and TRBJ2-5; 7 nucleotides line up with TRBD1. The germline V gene has CDR1 SGHNT and CDR2 YYREEE (reference sequence). The V and J ends lost 5 bases and 2 bases, in that order; junction bases with no gene match: 6. CDR3 length equals 14 residues.